Following are 25 T cell receptor beta chains from one sample sequenced in a study of CD8 T cells in Susac syndrome. RNA was extracted with the RNeasy kit, and a quantity of about 0.45 to 1 ug was reverse transcribed using random hexamers. Via MiXCR, TCRdb re-called the immunoSEQ multiplex PCR reads, giving one row per CDR3 protein. In the table there are under 200,000 distinct CDR3 sequences, 90% to 95% of which are singletons. Sequencing input: CD8+ T cells from PBMCs. These receptors were obtained from a human donor with multiple sclerosis.

This chain links TRBV3-1 with TRBJ2-1; tentative D call: TRBD1 (5 bases). Trimming removed 1 base at V and 8 bases at J, with 12 bases between. This CDR3 has 14 amino acids. Germline V gene sequence: CDR1 LGHDT, CDR2 YNNKEL (reference sequence). The CDR3, as DNA: TGTGCCAGCAGCCAAGGGGCAGGGTTTTATGAGCAGTTCTTC. Protein sequence: CASSQGAGFYEQFF.

The DNA of the CDR3 is TGTGCCAGCAGTTTACCCTACCTCCACGAGCAGTACTTC. Encoded protein: CASSLPYLHEQYF. The J gene is TRBJ2-7, the V gene TRBV7-2; D uncertain. Trimming pared 6 bases from V and 5 bases from J, leaving 14 bases between. This CDR3 is 13 amino acids long. Looked up from germline, CDR1 is SGHTA and CDR2 is FQGNSA.

The CDR3 DNA sequence: TGTGCCAGCAGCCCTGGACTAGCCACCTACGAGCAGTACTTC. Translation: CASSPGLATYEQYF. The chain uses TRBV5-4 and TRBJ2-7, with TRBD2 identical over 8 bases. The CDR3 contains 14 residues. V dropped 4 bases and J dropped 2; count of bases not matched to a gene: 5. Germline V CDR1 and CDR2: SGHNT, YYREEE (reference sequence). The variable domain in full, completed from reference TRBV5-4 and TRBJ2-7, reads ETGVTQSPTHLIKTRGQQVTLRCSSQSGHNTVSWYQQALGQGPQFIFQYYREEENGRGNFPPRFSGLQFPNYSSELNVNALELDDSALYLCASSPGLATYEQYFGPGTRLTVT.

This clonotype appeared a single time. The chain uses TRBV15 and TRBJ2-1; D unresolved. The CDR3 is 15 amino acids. The germline V gene has CDR1 LNHNV and CDR2 YYDKDF (reference sequence). The V and J ends lost 1 base and 0 bases respectively, with 7 bases between them. In DNA form, the CDR3 reads TGTGCCACCAGCAGAGCGGAAGGCTCCTACAATGAGCAGTTCTTC. This translates into CATSRAEGSYNEQFF.

The chain joins TRBV4-1 to TRBJ2-1; maybe TRBD2 (6 bases). Germline CDR1 is MGHRA and CDR2 is YSYEKL. V lost 4 bases to trimming and J lost 4 bases, with 17 bases between them. The CDR3 sequence is 16 residues long. CDR3 nucleotides: TGCGCCAGCAGCCTCGTCGGGGGAAACCTTTACAATGAGCAGTTCTTC. It is translated as CASSLVGGNLYNEQFF.

The V and J genes are TRBV27 and TRBJ2-7; TRBD1 aligns across 8 bases. Losses at the gene ends were 4 bases for V and 5 bases for J; bases not matched to a gene: 7. CDR1 is MNHEY and CDR2 is SMNVEV in the germline V gene (reference sequence). This CDR3 contains 14 residues. CDR3 protein: CASSSTPGGDEQYF. CDR3 DNA: TGTGCCAGCAGTTCAACCCCAGGGGGCGACGAGCAGTACTTC.

In DNA, the CDR3 is TGTGCCACCAGCATCTGGGGGGGCATTGGCTACACCTTC. This sequence encodes CATSIWGGIGYTF. This chain uses TRBV15 with TRBJ1-2, with D possibly being TRBD1 (6 bases). Germline V gene lookup returns CDR1 LNHNV and CDR2 YYDKDF (reference sequence). The CDR3 has 13 amino acids. Trimming stripped 4 bases from V and 7 bases from J, with 13 bases between.

This chain joins TRBV9 and TRBJ2-1; 10 bases are shared with TRBD2. The CDR3 extends over 16 amino acids. Germline CDR1 SGDLS, CDR2 YYNGEE. V was pared by 4 bases and J by 2 bases, with 6 bases of the junction left unmatched. CDR3 DNA sequence: TGTGCCAGCAGCACCCAACTAGCGGGGACCTACAATGAGCAGTTCTTC. Its translation: CASSTQLAGTYNEQFF.

This chain joins TRBV5-1 and TRBJ2-3; 7 positions match TRBD1. V shed 5 bases and J 3 bases; nucleotides not matched to a gene: 6. The CDR3 spans 14 residues. The germline V gene encodes CDR1 SGHRS and CDR2 YFSETQ. Here the CDR3 reads CASRLGRGTDTQYF. The CDR3 nucleotides read TGCGCCAGCAGACTTGGCAGGGGGACAGATACGCAGTATTTT.

This chain connects TRBV9 to TRBJ1-5; D remains unclear. The CDR3 covers 12 residues. Per the germline V gene, CDR1 is SGDLS and CDR2 is YYNGEE. V lost 5 bases, J lost 5 bases, and 8 bases lay in between. The CDR3 nucleotides read TGTGCCAGCAGAGAGGGCTATCAGCCCCAGCATTTT. This gives the protein CASREGYQPQHF.

The CDR3 DNA is TGCAGTGCTAGTTATTACAATGAGCAGTTCTTC. Translating it yields CSASYYNEQFF. The chain uses TRBV20-1 and TRBJ2-1; D is unclear. V was pared by 3 bases and J by 4 bases, with 4 bases between. The germline CDR1 and CDR2 sequences are DFQATT and SNEGSKA (reference sequence). This CDR3 is built from 11 residues.

The J gene is TRBJ1-5, the V gene TRBV2; 9 bases are a match to TRBD1. J was trimmed by 4 bases and V by 4 bases; bases with no gene match: 17. The CDR3 loop spans 19 amino acids. The V gene's germline CDR1 is SNHLY and CDR2 FYNNEI. The CDR3 loop reads CASSVNRGQGGTYNQPQHF. The DNA of the CDR3 is TGTGCCAGCAGTGTAAACAGGGGGCAGGGAGGGACGTATAATCAGCCCCAGCATTTT.

This clonotype was recorded once. The chain employs TRBV7-3 and TRBJ1-1; TRBD1 is a possible D gene (6 bases). The CDR3 length is 14 residues. Germline V lookup: CDR1 SGHTA, CDR2 FQGTGA. Trimming pared 6 bases from V and 3 bases from J, leaving 14 bases between. CDR3 nucleotides: TGTGCCAGCAGGCTCAGGGGAGGCGACACTGAAGCTTTCTTT. Amino acids: CASRLRGGDTEAFF. Full variable domain (rest looked up from reference TRBV7-3 and TRBJ1-1): GAGVSQTPSNKVTEKGKYVELRCDPISGHTALYWYRQSLGQGPEFLIYFQGTGAADDSGLPNDRFFAVRPEGSVSTLKIQRTERGDSAVYLCASRLRGGDTEAFFGQGTRLTVV.

This rearrangement joins TRBV6-6 to TRBJ2-7, with D tentatively TRBD1 (5 bases). Germline V gene sequence: CDR1 MNHNY, CDR2 SVGAGI (reference sequence). The V end lost 2 bases, the J end lost 5 bases, and 7 bases lay between the germline ends. The CDR3 covers 12 residues. CDR3 region: CASSYGHDEQYF. Here the CDR3 DNA reads TGTGCCAGCAGTTACGGACACGACGAGCAGTACTTC.

The genes are TRBV11-2 and TRBJ2-1, with TRBD2 identical over 10 bases. Per germline, CDR1 SGHAT and CDR2 FQNNGV. The J segment lost 3 bases and the V segment lost 4 bases, leaving 3 bases of the junction unmatched. This CDR3 is built from 15 residues. The CDR3 here is CASSWLAGVYNEQFF. CDR3 bases: TGTGCCAGCAGCTGGCTAGCGGGAGTCTACAATGAGCAGTTCTTC.

The J gene is TRBJ2-7, the V gene TRBV19, with D perhaps TRBD2 (6 bases). V was pared by 4 bases and J by 0 bases, with 10 bases between. The CDR3 totals 14 residues. Germline lookup yields CDR1 LNHDA and CDR2 SQIVND (reference sequence). This CDR3 reads CASSTAGRSYEQYF. DNA of the CDR3: TGTGCCAGTAGTACCGCGGGGCGCTCCTACGAGCAGTACTTC.

The gene calls are TRBV19 and TRBJ1-2; tentatively, D is TRBD1 (5 bases). V lost 7 bases and J 4 bases, leaving 10 bases between the germline ends. Germline V gene sequence: CDR1 LNHDA, CDR2 SQIVND (reference sequence). This CDR3 is built from 12 residues. The CDR3 region has the DNA TGTGCCAGTACTAGTACAGGCTATGGCTACACCTTC. Translating gives CASTSTGYGYTF.

The chain joins TRBV27 to TRBJ2-5, with D perhaps TRBD1 or TRBD2 (5 bases each). CDR1 MNHEY and CDR2 SMNVEV come from the germline V gene (reference sequence). Trimming left V 3 bases short and J 5 bases short, with 13 bases between. This CDR3 region has 14 residues. CDR3 sequence: CASSFLGERETQYF. CDR3 sequence (DNA): TGTGCCAGCAGTTTCTTAGGGGAGAGGGAGACCCAGTACTTC.

The chain carries TRBV7-9 and TRBJ2-7; TRBD1 matches 12 bases. This CDR3 is built from 15 residues. Germline loops: CDR1 SEHNR, CDR2 FQNEAQ (reference sequence). V was clipped by 5 bases and J by 6 bases; unmatched bases: 8. CDR3 coding DNA: TGTGCCAGCAGCGGACCGGGACAGGGGGCCGGCGAGCAGTACTTC. Protein product: CASSGPGQGAGEQYF.

This chain joins TRBV11-2 and TRBJ2-7; 7 positions agree with TRBD2. CDR1 is SGHAT, CDR2 FQNNGV, per germline. The CDR3 sequence is 15 residues long. J was trimmed by 0 bases and V by 3 bases; bases with no gene match: 5. Written as DNA, the CDR3 is TGTGCCAGCAGCTTCACTAGCGCAAACTCCTACGAGCAGTACTTC. Its translation is CASSFTSANSYEQYF.

The chain links TRBV5-1 to TRBJ2-3, with 8 bases identical to TRBD2. Germline values: CDR1 SGHRS, CDR2 YFSETQ. Germline trimming cut 0 bases from V and 3 bases from J; bases unmatched to any gene: 6. The CDR3 has 16 residues. The CDR3 loop is CASSLESGGLTDTQYF. The CDR3 DNA is TGCGCCAGCAGCTTGGAAAGCGGGGGTTTAACAGATACGCAGTATTTT.

The rearrangement uses TRBV9 and TRBJ2-5; D remains ambiguous. The V end lost 3 bases, the J end lost 5 bases, and 8 bases lay between the germline ends. The CDR3 runs 12 residues. Germline loops: CDR1 SGDLS, CDR2 YYNGEE. In nucleotides, the CDR3 is TGTGCCAGCAGCGACTCAGCGGAGACCCAGTACTTC. Its protein product is CASSDSAETQYF.

The chain links TRBV15 to TRBJ2-7; 7 nucleotides line up with TRBD2. V lost 1 base and J lost 4; bases outside the gene matches: 10. Germline V lookup: CDR1 LNHNV, CDR2 YYDKDF (reference sequence). The CDR3 length is 16 residues. CDR3 nucleotides: TGTGCCACCAGCAGAGCATGGGGGGGACCAACATACGAGCAGTACTTC. Translation: CATSRAWGGPTYEQYF.

CDR3 bases: TGTGCCAGCAGCCCAGGTCGTTTCGGCACCTCTAGCACAGATACGCAGTATTTT. It codes for CASSPGRFGTSSTDTQYF. The V gene is TRBV3-1, the J gene TRBJ2-3; D uncertain. CDR1 and CDR2 (germline): LGHDT, YNNKEL (reference sequence). V was trimmed by 4 bases and J by 0 bases, leaving 20 bases between them. The CDR3 contains 18 residues.

This sequence joins TRBV9 and TRBJ2-1; no clear D gene. The CDR3 has 17 amino acids. The germline V gene has CDR1 SGDLS and CDR2 YYNGEE. Trimming pared 2 bases from V and 0 bases from J, leaving 15 bases between. The CDR3 DNA follows: TGTGCCAGCAGCGTCCGACCCTCTGGGGTCTCCTACAATGAGCAGTTCTTC. It specifies CASSVRPSGVSYNEQFF. Filled out from reference TRBV9 and TRBJ2-1, the complete variable domain reads DSGVTQTPKHLITATGQRVTLRCSPRSGDLSVYWYQQSLDQGLQFLIQYYNGEERAKGNILERFSAQQFPDLHSELNLSSLELGDSALYFCASSVRPSGVSYNEQFFGPGTRLTVL.